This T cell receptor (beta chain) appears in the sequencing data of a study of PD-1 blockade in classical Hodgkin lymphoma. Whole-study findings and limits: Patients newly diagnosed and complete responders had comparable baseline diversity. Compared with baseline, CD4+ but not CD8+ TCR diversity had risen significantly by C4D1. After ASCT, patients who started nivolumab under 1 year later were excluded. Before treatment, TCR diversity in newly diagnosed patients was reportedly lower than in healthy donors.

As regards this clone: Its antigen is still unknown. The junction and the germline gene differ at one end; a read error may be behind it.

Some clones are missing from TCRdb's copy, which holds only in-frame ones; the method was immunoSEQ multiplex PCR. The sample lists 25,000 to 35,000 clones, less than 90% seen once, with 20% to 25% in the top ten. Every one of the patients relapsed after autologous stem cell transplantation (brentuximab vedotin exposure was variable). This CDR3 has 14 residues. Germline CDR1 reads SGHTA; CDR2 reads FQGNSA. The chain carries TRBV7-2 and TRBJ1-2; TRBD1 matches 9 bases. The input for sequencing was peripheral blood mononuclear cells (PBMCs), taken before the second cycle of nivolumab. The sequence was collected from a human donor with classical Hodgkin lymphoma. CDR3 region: CASSSWDRDYDYTF. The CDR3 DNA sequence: TGTGCCAGCAGCTCGTGGGACAGGGACTATGACTACACCTTC.